Below are 28 T cell receptor beta chains sequenced from a single sample in a study of OX40 agonist ivuxolimab in advanced cancers. Using immunoSEQ multiplex PCR, the repertoire was profiled, and TCRdb retains in-frame clones only, with some absent. The repertoire includes roughly 81,000 clones, nearly 95% of them detected once, and roughly 11% sits in the top ten. The material sequenced was CD4+ or CD8+ T cells sorted from blood, taken in a trial of the OX40 agonist ivuxolimab. Receptors were obtained from an adult with an advanced solid tumor such as melanoma, head and neck, liver or kidney cancer.

This chain joins TRBV28 and TRBJ2-5, with 7 bases fitting TRBD1. V lost 4 bases to trimming and J lost 5 bases; unmatched junction nucleotides: 7. The germline CDR1 and CDR2 sequences are MDHEN and SYDVKM. This CDR3 comprises 14 residues. Here the CDR3 DNA reads TGTGCCAGCAGTTCGAACAGGGGCACCGAGACCCAGTACTTC. Translating gives CASSSNRGTETQYF.

The chain is built from TRBV14 and TRBJ2-3, with a tentative D call TRBD2 (6 bases). Germline V gene lookup returns CDR1 SGHDN and CDR2 FVKESK. Trimming pared 1 base from V and 1 base from J, leaving 15 bases between. The CDR3 is 17 residues long. The CDR3 nucleotides are TGTGCCAGCAGCCAAGCTGCCCCCTGGGAGGGCACAGATACGCAGTATTTT. It translates to CASSQAAPWEGTDTQYF.

The chain recombines TRBV5-6 with TRBJ2-5; D is possibly TRBD2 (5 bases). The germline CDR1 and CDR2 sequences are SGHDT and YYEEEE. The CDR3 loop spans 14 amino acids. Trimming removed 6 bases from V and 5 bases from J, with 17 bases in between. CDR3 sequence: CASNGYPKRETQYF. The CDR3 bases are TGTGCCAGCAACGGGTACCCCAAGCGGGAGACCCAGTACTTC.

The CDR3 bases are TGTGCCAGCAGTTTCGTGACAGATACGCAGTATTTT. This sequence encodes CASSFVTDTQYF. The chain is built from TRBV28 and TRBJ2-3, with D unclear. The CDR3 is 12 amino acids. Trimming left V 3 bases short and J 3 bases short, with 4 bases between. CDR1 MDHEN and CDR2 SYDVKM come from the germline V gene. The entire variable domain, with the rest obtained from reference TRBV28 and TRBJ2-3, is as follows: DVKVTQSSRYLVKRTGEKVFLECVQDMDHENMFWYRQDPGLGLRLIYFSYDVKMKEKGDIPEGYSVSREKKERFSLILESASTNQTSMYLCASSFVTDTQYFGPGTRLTVL.

J is TRBJ2-7 and V is TRBV7-8; 8 bases align to TRBD1. V lost 5 bases and J lost 0; bases outside the gene matches: 6. Germline assignment: CDR1 SGHVS and CDR2 FQNEAQ. CDR3 size: 15 residues. CDR3 nucleotides: TGTGCCAGCAGCCTGAGACAGGGGCCCTCCTACGAGCAGTACTTC. Its translation: CASSLRQGPSYEQYF.

The rearrangement links TRBV27 to TRBJ2-5; D is ambiguous. The J call may be incorrect, as the DNA end agrees better with TRBJ2-7. Germline V gives CDR1 MNHEY, CDR2 SMNVEV (reference sequence). CDR3 length equals 12 residues. CDR3: CATKTTSYEQYF. The CDR3 region has the DNA TGTGCCACGAAAACGACAAGTTACGAGCAGTACTTC.

CDR3 coding DNA: TGTGCCAGCAGTTACGTGGCAGTTTCTAATGAAAAACTGTTTTTT. Translation gives CASSYVAVSNEKLFF. The chain has TRBV6-6 and TRBJ1-4; D remains unclear. V was pared by 2 bases and J by 3 bases, with 10 bases between. Germline values: CDR1 MNHNY, CDR2 SVGAGI (reference sequence). This CDR3 comprises 15 residues.

The table lists this clone with a few counts. The same CDR3 also results from other DNA sequences found in this sample. V usage is TRBV27 and J usage is TRBJ1-1, with unresolved D. Germline V gene lookup returns CDR1 MNHEY and CDR2 SMNVEV (reference sequence). V lost 2 bases, J lost 1 base, and 5 bases lay in between. The CDR3 contains 13 residues. CDR3 in amino acids: CASSLTGNTEAFF. For the CDR3, the DNA is TGTGCCAGCAGTTTAACTGGGAACACTGAAGCTTTCTTT.

The chain combines TRBV9 with TRBJ2-1, with 9 positions matching TRBD2. The germline gives CDR1 SGDLS, CDR2 YYNGEE. After removal of 4 bases from V and 7 bases from J, the junction contained 12 bases not matched to a gene. The CDR3 length is 16 residues. CDR3 residues: CASSSRSGGSSNEQFF. CDR3 sequence (DNA): TGTGCCAGCAGCTCCCGTAGCGGGGGTTCCTCGAATGAGCAGTTCTTC.

This clone was picked up a small number of times. This rearrangement joins TRBV11-3 to TRBJ1-1, with a weak D call TRBD1 (5 bases). Deletions cut 5 bases from V and 8 bases from J, with 15 bases between. Per germline, CDR1 SGHNT and CDR2 YENEEA. The CDR3 extends over 13 amino acids. The CDR3 spells CASSAAGTSEAFF. CDR3 sequence (DNA): TGTGCCAGCAGCGCGGCGGGGACCAGCGAAGCTTTCTTT.

The rearrangement links TRBV2 to TRBJ1-5, with D tentatively TRBD1 (6 bases). The CDR3 extends over 15 amino acids. V was clipped by 7 bases and J by 1 base, with 14 bases between them. Germline lookup yields CDR1 SNHLY and CDR2 FYNNEI. The CDR3 protein is CASTVSRGSNQPQHF. CDR3 DNA: TGTGCCAGCACGGTCTCAAGGGGGAGCAATCAGCCCCAGCATTTT.

This clone was detected a few times. The chain couples TRBV28 to TRBJ1-4; unclear D gene. Germline V lookup: CDR1 MDHEN, CDR2 SYDVKM. Trimming took off 3 bases at V and 1 base at J, with 3 bases between the two ends. The CDR3 runs 13 residues. This CDR3 reads CASSLITNEKLFF. DNA for the CDR3: TGTGCCAGCAGTTTGATAACTAATGAAAAACTGTTTTTT. Complete variable domain (other parts from reference TRBV28 and TRBJ1-4): DVKVTQSSRYLVKRTGEKVFLECVQDMDHENMFWYRQDPGLGLRLIYFSYDVKMKEKGDIPEGYSVSREKKERFSLILESASTNQTSMYLCASSLITNEKLFFGSGTQLSVL.

The chain employs TRBV7-9 and TRBJ2-2; tentative D call: TRBD1 (5 bases). The CDR3 contains 18 residues. Trimming took off 5 bases at V and 3 bases at J, with 22 bases between the two ends. Germline-derived CDR1 and CDR2 are SEHNR and FQNEAQ (reference sequence). The CDR3 nucleotides are TGTGCCAGCAGCCCCCGCGCAGGGCCCACGAACCACACCGGGGAGCTGTTTTTT. This sequence encodes CASSPRAGPTNHTGELFF.

This clone was seen just once. The chain is built from TRBV7-6 and TRBJ2-5; D gene uncertain. In germline, CDR1 is SGHVS, CDR2 FNYEAQ. V shed 4 bases and J shed 0 bases, with 12 bases lying between them. The CDR3 has 15 amino acids. Here the CDR3 reads CASSSRSVYQETQYF. The CDR3 DNA follows: TGTGCCAGCAGCTCCCGATCGGTGTACCAAGAGACCCAGTACTTC.

The rearrangement joins TRBV7-9 to TRBJ2-1, with 13 bases lining up with TRBD2. Germline V gene data show CDR1 as SEHNR and CDR2 as FQNEAQ (reference sequence). The CDR3 totals 16 residues. With V trimmed by 4 bases and J by 6 bases, 6 bases remained unmatched. The chain's CDR3 is CASSSWGLAGSNEQFF. The DNA for the CDR3 is TGTGCCAGCAGCTCCTGGGGACTAGCGGGGTCCAATGAGCAGTTCTTC.

V usage is TRBV11-2 and J usage is TRBJ2-7; 8 bases align to TRBD2. V was clipped by 2 bases and J by 1 base; unmatched bases: 7. The CDR3 runs to 16 residues. Germline V gives CDR1 SGHAT, CDR2 FQNNGV. CDR3 residues: CASSLTGGRGSYEQYF. The CDR3 DNA reads TGTGCCAGCAGCTTAACGGGAGGGCGCGGGTCCTACGAGCAGTACTTC.

This chain links TRBV7-9 with TRBJ2-7; the match to TRBD1 covers 7 bases. The CDR3 totals 17 residues. The germline gives CDR1 SEHNR, CDR2 FQNEAQ (reference sequence). J gave up 2 bases and V 5 bases, and 15 bases lay outside the gene matches. CDR3 region: CASSISTGAWDAYEQYF. The CDR3 nucleotides are TGTGCCAGCAGCATATCCACAGGGGCTTGGGACGCCTACGAGCAGTACTTC.

The chain uses TRBV9 and TRBJ2-5, with 7 bases matching TRBD1. The V gene's germline CDR1 is SGDLS and CDR2 YYNGEE. The length of the CDR3 is 15 residues. Unmatched junction bases numbered 9, after V lost 2 bases and J lost 5 bases. CDR3 nucleotides: TGTGCCAGCAGCGTCCGGGACAGCCTCGCGGAGACCCAGTACTTC. Amino acids: CASSVRDSLAETQYF.

This clone was detected once. The chain is built from TRBV7-9 and TRBJ2-7, with 15 bases matching TRBD2. Germline assignment: CDR1 SEHNR and CDR2 FQNEAQ (reference sequence). With V trimmed by 4 bases and J by 3 bases, 10 bases remained unmatched. The CDR3 loop spans 18 amino acids. The CDR3 DNA reads as TGTGCCAGCAGCTCTATGGGACTAGCGGGAGGTTACTTCTACGAGCAGTACTTC. This codes for CASSSMGLAGGYFYEQYF.

The chain uses TRBV5-1 and TRBJ1-3; D unresolved. The germline gives CDR1 SGHRS, CDR2 YFSETQ. The V end was cut by 4 bases, the J end by 0 bases, with 11 bases between. The CDR3 extends over 15 amino acids. CDR3 protein: CASSVTSSSGNTIYF. CDR3 DNA: TGCGCCAGCAGCGTGACATCGAGCTCTGGAAACACCATATATTTT.

The CDR3 protein is CASSSSSGQGSYEQYF. The CDR3 DNA reads TGTGCCAGCAGCTCCAGTTCGGGACAGGGTTCCTACGAGCAGTACTTC. This chain links TRBV11-1 with TRBJ2-7; 9 bases align to TRBD1. Trimming took 4 bases from V and 1 from J; bases not matched to a gene: 8. CDR1 is SGHAT, CDR2 FQDESV, per germline (reference sequence). The CDR3 sequence is 16 residues long.

This chain joins TRBV29-1 and TRBJ2-1, with 13 bases lining up with TRBD2. Trimming removed 4 bases from V and 7 bases from J; junction bases left unmatched: 1. This CDR3 is 13 amino acids long. Germline CDR1 SQVTM, CDR2 ANQGSEA. The CDR3, as DNA: TGCAGCGTTGTGGGACTAGCGGGGAATGAGCAGTTCTTC. Amino acid sequence: CSVVGLAGNEQFF.

The chain employs TRBV5-6 and TRBJ2-3; TRBD1 agrees at 9 bases. This CDR3 has 16 residues. Germline CDR1 SGHDT, CDR2 YYEEEE. The J segment lost 2 bases and the V segment lost 4 bases, leaving 8 bases of the junction unmatched. CDR3 in DNA: TGTGCCAGCAGCACCGGGACAGGGATACACACAGATACGCAGTATTTT. This gives the protein CASSTGTGIHTDTQYF.

This chain joins TRBV5-4 and TRBJ2-7, with TRBD2 matching 9 bases. This CDR3 contains 14 residues. Trimming at V came to 3 bases and at J to 5 bases, leaving 6 bases not matched to a gene. Germline CDR1 SGHNT, CDR2 YYREEE (reference sequence). The CDR3 reads CASSWAGGTDEQYF. The CDR3 DNA reads as TGTGCCAGCAGCTGGGCGGGAGGGACGGACGAGCAGTACTTC. The entire variable domain, with the rest obtained from reference TRBV5-4 and TRBJ2-7, is as follows: ETGVTQSPTHLIKTRGQQVTLRCSSQSGHNTVSWYQQALGQGPQFIFQYYREEENGRGNFPPRFSGLQFPNYSSELNVNALELDDSALYLCASSWAGGTDEQYFGPGTRLTVT.

The count of this clone is one. The genes are TRBV5-6 and TRBJ2-7; D is unresolved. V was trimmed by 2 bases and J by 3 bases, leaving 9 bases between them. The CDR3 extends over 13 amino acids. CDR1 and CDR2 from the germline V gene are SGHDT and YYEEEE. CDR3 loop: CASSFRHLYEQYF. The CDR3, as DNA: TGTGCCAGCAGCTTTCGGCACCTCTACGAGCAGTACTTC.

CDR3 amino acids: CASSLQGAYYEQYF. The DNA of the CDR3 is TGTGCCAGCAGCTTACAGGGGGCCTACTACGAGCAGTACTTC. The chain has TRBV7-6 and TRBJ2-7; 8 bases match TRBD1. V lost 2 bases to trimming and J lost 3 bases; unmatched junction nucleotides: 3. This CDR3 has 14 amino acids. Germline V lookup: CDR1 SGHVS, CDR2 FNYEAQ.

This chain joins TRBV15 and TRBJ1-1; D is unclear. Trimming removed 0 bases from V and 4 bases from J, with 9 bases in between. This CDR3 has 14 amino acids. In germline, CDR1 is LNHNV, CDR2 YYDKDF (reference sequence). The CDR3 sequence: CATSRDRGSTEAFF. The DNA for the CDR3 is TGTGCCACCAGCAGAGATCGTGGGAGCACTGAAGCTTTCTTT.

The chain links TRBV30 to TRBJ2-7, with D perhaps TRBD1 (5 bases). CDR1 GTSNPN and CDR2 SVGIG come from the germline V gene (reference sequence). This CDR3 spans 13 amino acids. Between the trimmed V and J ends, which lost 0 bases and 4 bases, there was a span of 10 bases. The CDR3 nucleotides read TGTGCCTGGAGTGTAGGGGTAGCTTACGAGCAGTACTTC. Protein: CAWSVGVAYEQYF. The whole variable domain, remainder taken from reference TRBV30 and TRBJ2-7, is SQTIHQWPATLVQPVGSPLSLECTVEGTSNPNLYWYRQAAGRGLQLLFYSVGIGQISSEVPQNLSASRPQDRQFILSSKKLLLSDSGFYLCAWSVGVAYEQYFGPGTRLTVT.